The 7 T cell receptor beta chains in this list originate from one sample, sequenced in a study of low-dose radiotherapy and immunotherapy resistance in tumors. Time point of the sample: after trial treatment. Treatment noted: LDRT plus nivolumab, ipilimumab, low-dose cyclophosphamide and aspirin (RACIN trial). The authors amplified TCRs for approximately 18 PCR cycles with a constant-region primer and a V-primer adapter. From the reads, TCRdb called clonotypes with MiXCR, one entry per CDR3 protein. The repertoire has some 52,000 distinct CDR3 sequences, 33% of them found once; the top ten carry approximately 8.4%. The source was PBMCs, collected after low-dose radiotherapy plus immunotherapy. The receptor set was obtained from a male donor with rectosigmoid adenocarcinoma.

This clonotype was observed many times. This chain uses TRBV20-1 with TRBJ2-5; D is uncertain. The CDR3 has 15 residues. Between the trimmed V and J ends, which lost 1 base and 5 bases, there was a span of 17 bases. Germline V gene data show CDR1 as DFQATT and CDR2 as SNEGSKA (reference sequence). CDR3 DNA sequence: TGCAGTGCTAGAGGAGTCCCCCCCCTGGTGGAGACCCAGTACTTC. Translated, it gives CSARGVPPLVETQYF.

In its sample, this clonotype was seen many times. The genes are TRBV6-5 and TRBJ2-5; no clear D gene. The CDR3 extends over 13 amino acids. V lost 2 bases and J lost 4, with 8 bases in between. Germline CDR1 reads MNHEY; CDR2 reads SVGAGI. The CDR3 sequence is CASSYPPSETQYF. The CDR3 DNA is TGTGCCAGCAGTTACCCACCGTCAGAGACCCAGTACTTC.

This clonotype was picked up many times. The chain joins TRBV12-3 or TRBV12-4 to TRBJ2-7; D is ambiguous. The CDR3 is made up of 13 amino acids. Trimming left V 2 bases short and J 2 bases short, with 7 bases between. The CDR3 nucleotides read TGTGCCAGCAGTTTAATCCCTACCTACGAGCAGTACTTC. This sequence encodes CASSLIPTYEQYF.

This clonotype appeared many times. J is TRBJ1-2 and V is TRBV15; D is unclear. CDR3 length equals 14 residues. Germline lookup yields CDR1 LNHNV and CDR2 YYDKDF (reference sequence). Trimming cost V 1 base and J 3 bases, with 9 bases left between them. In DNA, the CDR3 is TGTGCCACCAGCAGAGGTGGCTCCGACTATGGCTACACCTTC. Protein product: CATSRGGSDYGYTF. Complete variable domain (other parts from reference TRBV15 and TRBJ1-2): DAMVIQNPRYQVTQFGKPVTLSCSQTLNHNVMYWYQQKSSQAPKLLFHYYDKDFNNEADTPDNFQSRRPNTSFCFLDIRSPGLGDTAMYLCATSRGGSDYGYTFGSGTRLTVV.

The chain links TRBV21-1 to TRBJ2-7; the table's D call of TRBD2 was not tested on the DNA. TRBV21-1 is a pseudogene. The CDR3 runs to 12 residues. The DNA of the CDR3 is TGTGCCAGCAGCAAAAGGAGGAACGAGCAGTACTTC. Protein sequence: CASSKRRNEQYF.

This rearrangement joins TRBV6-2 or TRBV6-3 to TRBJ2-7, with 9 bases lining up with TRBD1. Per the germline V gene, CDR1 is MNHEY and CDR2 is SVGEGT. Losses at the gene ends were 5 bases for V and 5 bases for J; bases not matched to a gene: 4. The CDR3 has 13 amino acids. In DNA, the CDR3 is TGTGCCAGCAGTGAAACAGGGGGCCACGAGCAGTACTTC. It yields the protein CASSETGGHEQYF.

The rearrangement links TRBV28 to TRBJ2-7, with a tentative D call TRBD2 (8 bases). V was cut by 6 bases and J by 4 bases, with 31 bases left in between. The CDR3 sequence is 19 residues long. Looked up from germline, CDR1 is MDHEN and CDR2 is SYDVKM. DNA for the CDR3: TGTGCCAGCAGAAATGGGGACAGCCACTCAGCGCCGGGGGGGTACGAGCAGTACTTC. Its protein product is CASRNGDSHSAPGGYEQYF.